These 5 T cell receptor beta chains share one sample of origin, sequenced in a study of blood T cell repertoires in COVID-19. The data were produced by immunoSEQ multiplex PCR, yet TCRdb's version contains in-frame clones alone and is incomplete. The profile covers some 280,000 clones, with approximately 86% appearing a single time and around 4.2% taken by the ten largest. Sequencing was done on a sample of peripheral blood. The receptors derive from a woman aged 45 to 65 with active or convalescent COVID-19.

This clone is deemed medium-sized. The CDR3 sequence is CASRGTGVYEQYF. The CDR3 DNA is TGTGCCAGCAGAGGGACAGGGGTGTACGAGCAGTACTTC. This rearrangement joins TRBV25-1 to TRBJ2-7, with TRBD1 matching 10 bases. Looked up from germline, CDR1 is MGHDK and CDR2 is SYGVNS. V was pared by 6 bases and J by 4 bases, with 3 bases of the junction left unmatched. The CDR3 consists of 13 residues.

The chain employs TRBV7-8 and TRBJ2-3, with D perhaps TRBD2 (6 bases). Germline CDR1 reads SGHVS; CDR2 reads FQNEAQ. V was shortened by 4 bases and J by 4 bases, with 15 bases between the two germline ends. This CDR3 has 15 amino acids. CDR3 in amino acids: CASSSLGSGADTQYF. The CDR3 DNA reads TGTGCCAGCAGCTCCCTCGGGAGTGGGGCAGATACGCAGTATTTT.

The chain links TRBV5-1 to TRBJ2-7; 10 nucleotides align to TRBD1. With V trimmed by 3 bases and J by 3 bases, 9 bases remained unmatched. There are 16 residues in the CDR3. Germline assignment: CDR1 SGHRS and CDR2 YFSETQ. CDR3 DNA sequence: TGCGCCAGCAGCTACCCCCGGGACAGGGGTGACTACGAGCAGTACTTC. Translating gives CASSYPRDRGDYEQYF.

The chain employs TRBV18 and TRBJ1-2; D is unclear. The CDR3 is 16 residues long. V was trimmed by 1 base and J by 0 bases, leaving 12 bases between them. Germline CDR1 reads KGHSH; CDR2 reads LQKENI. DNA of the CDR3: TGTGCCAGCTCACCACTATTCCGGGAGGCTAACTATGGCTACACCTTC. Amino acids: CASSPLFREANYGYTF. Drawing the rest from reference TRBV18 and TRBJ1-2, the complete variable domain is NAGVMQNPRHLVRRRGQEARLRCSPMKGHSHVYWYRQLPEEGLKFMVYLQKENIIDESGMPKERFSAEFPKEGPSILRIQQVVRGDSAAYFCASSPLFREANYGYTFGSGTRLTVV.

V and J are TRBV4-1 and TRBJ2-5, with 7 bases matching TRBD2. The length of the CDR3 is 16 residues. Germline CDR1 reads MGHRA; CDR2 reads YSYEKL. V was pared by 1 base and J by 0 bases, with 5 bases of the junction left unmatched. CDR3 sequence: CASSQAAGLNQETQYF. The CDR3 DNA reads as TGCGCCAGCAGCCAAGCGGCGGGACTAAACCAAGAGACCCAGTACTTC.